In this sample, the clone carrying this T cell receptor (beta chain) turned up once. The data were taken from a study of blood T cell repertoires in COVID-19. TCRdb's copy holds only in-frame clones and misses some; the assay was immunoSEQ multiplex PCR. The sample includes about 240,000 clones, roughly 76% of them seen just once. The CDR3 length is 16 residues. Trimming removed 3 bases from V and 3 bases from J, with 17 bases in between. Germline-derived CDR1 and CDR2 are KGHSH and LQKENI. The TCR originated in a woman at least 80 years old with COVID-19, enrolled during active disease. The sample was peripheral blood. V is TRBV18 and J is TRBJ1-1, with D perhaps matching TRBD1 (5 bases). CDR3 nucleotides: TGTGCCAGCTCACCTTGGAGGGTGCGGGGGGACACTGAAGCTTTCTTT. As protein: CASSPWRVRGDTEAFF.